This TCR beta chain was documented in a study of molecular identifiers for immune sequencing clone quantification. About the research overall: Replicates split RNA from around 18,000 or 91,000 naive CD8 cells five ways, and the researchers sequenced four portions. Study results and caveats: Highly expanded clone sizes could be underestimated by identical TCR molecules that share a barcode.

Libraries of naive CD8 cells were prepared from about 19,000 to 1,100,000 sorted cells using 10%, 30% or 50% RNA. Sorting recovered naive CD8 T cells on a CD8+CD4-CCR7+CD45RA+ profile. TCRdb called the PCR reads again in MiXCR, with one record for every CDR3 protein. The data show about 640,000 distinct CDR3 sequences, about 20% seen once. V lost 0 bases and J lost 1, with 10 bases in between. This CDR3 comprises 14 residues. Germline V lookup: CDR1 DFQATT, CDR2 SNEGSKA (reference sequence). This clonotype appeared once. Antigen: not known. Possible read error: a much larger clone is one base away. This is likely a read error, given that the CDR3 carries no conserved phenylalanine or tryptophan at its end.

The sequenced sample was naive CD8+ T cells from blood, with Jurkat cell RNA spiked in. Subset here: FACS-sorted CD8+CD4-CCR7+CD45RA+ naive T cells. The rearrangement uses TRBV20-1 and TRBJ2-7; D possibly corresponds to TRBD2 (6 bases). The receptor comes from a human donor in good health. Some libraries in this study had Jurkat cell RNA spiked in. The CDR3 is CSARDGTASYEQYL. The CDR3 DNA sequence: TGCAGTGCTAGAGATGGGACTGCTTCCTACGAGCAGTACCTC.